This entry concerns a single T cell receptor beta chain. This record belongs to a study of T cells after somatic rescue of genetic block. The CDR3 is 18 residues long. Trimming at V came to 4 bases and at J to 2 bases, leaving 15 bases not matched to a gene. Per germline, CDR1 SGHNT and CDR2 YYREEE (reference sequence). The table came from immunoSEQ multiplex PCR; TCRdb's copy has only in-frame clones and leaves some out. The data hold around 52,000 clones, with 95% to 96% observed a single time. This receptor was obtained from a child under two years old. Sequenced input: peripheral blood mononuclear cells (PBMCs). This chain joins TRBV5-4 and TRBJ2-7; 10 nucleotides line up with TRBD2. CDR3 bases: TGTGCCAGCAGCCACCTGAGGAGTAGCGGGAGGATCGCCTACGAGCAGTACTTC. Translating gives CASSHLRSSGRIAYEQYF.